What follows are 27 T cell receptor beta chains derived from one specimen sequenced in a study of cytomegalovirus exposure and HLA in healthy donors. The study ran its PCR with 60 Vbeta and 13 Jbeta primers. Profiling relied on immunoSEQ multiplex PCR, and the TCRdb table lists in-frame clones only, not all of them. The sample shows about 82,000 clones, around 80% of them seen only once. Sequencing was done on a sample of PBMCs. The receptor source for this set is a human donor in good health.

As to this clone: A junction boundary mismatches the germline segment, possibly from a read error. This sequence joins TRBV5-1 and TRBJ1-2; 7 bases are shared with TRBD1. CDR1 and CDR2 (germline): SGHRS, YFSETQ. The CDR3 runs to 13 residues. CDR3 residues: CASSPGQLYGYPF. In DNA, the CDR3 is TGCGCCAGCAGCCCGGGACAGCTCTATGGCTACCCCTTC.

The rearrangement joins TRBV5-1 to TRBJ1-1; D perhaps matches TRBD1 (6 bases). The CDR3 runs to 14 residues. Trimming took 7 bases from V and 0 from J, leaving 13 bases between them. Per the germline V gene, CDR1 is SGHRS and CDR2 is YFSETQ. The CDR3 reads CASGQISMNTEAFF. CDR3 in DNA: TGCGCCAGCGGACAGATTTCTATGAACACTGAAGCTTTCTTT.

V gene TRBV5-6 combines with J gene TRBJ1-5; tentative D call: TRBD1 (5 bases). CDR1 and CDR2 from the germline V gene are SGHDT and YYEEEE. This CDR3 spans 14 amino acids. V was shortened by 2 bases and J by 5 bases, with 11 bases between the two germline ends. Here the CDR3 reads CASSFTGGDQPQHF. The CDR3, as DNA: TGTGCCAGCAGCTTTACAGGTGGGGATCAGCCCCAGCATTTT.

J is TRBJ2-1 and V is TRBV6-5; D is uncertain. Trimming pared 2 bases from V and 10 bases from J, leaving 9 bases between. CDR1 MNHEY and CDR2 SVGAGI come from the germline V gene. This CDR3 spans 12 amino acids. The DNA of the CDR3 is TGTGCCAGCAGTTACGACTTCGGCGAGCAGTTCTTC. Amino acid sequence: CASSYDFGEQFF.

The gene calls are TRBV19 and TRBJ2-7; D is perhaps TRBD1 (6 bases). The CDR3 is made up of 13 amino acids. The germline V gene encodes CDR1 LNHDA and CDR2 SQIVND (reference sequence). V lost 6 bases and J 1 base, leaving 10 bases between the germline ends. CDR3 amino acids: CASREGGSYEQYF. The CDR3, as DNA: TGTGCCAGTAGGGAAGGGGGATCCTACGAGCAGTACTTC.

The CDR3 here is CASSLDKGRGGTGELFF. The CDR3 bases are TGTGCCAGCAGCTTAGATAAGGGCAGGGGTGGCACCGGGGAGCTGTTTTTT. The rearrangement joins TRBV11-3 to TRBJ2-2, with D possibly TRBD1 on 6 matching bases. Germline CDR1 SGHNT, CDR2 YENEEA. The CDR3 has 17 amino acids. Trimming cost V 0 bases and J 4 bases, with 15 bases left between them.

This rearrangement joins TRBV4-3 to TRBJ2-7; possible D gene TRBD2, 5 bases. V lost 1 base, J lost 0 bases, and 10 bases lay in between. The CDR3 covers 15 residues. Germline V gives CDR1 LGHNA, CDR2 YSLEER. The CDR3 DNA is TGCGCCAGCAGCCAAGTCAGAGGGAGCTCCTACGAGCAGTACTTC. Its translation is CASSQVRGSSYEQYF.

This clone was observed a single time. The CDR3 loop is CASSSPDSSETQYF. CDR3 in DNA: TGTGCCAGCAGTTCGCCGGACAGTTCAGAGACCCAGTACTTC. The chain uses TRBV27 and TRBJ2-5; possibly TRBD1 for D (6 bases). Germline CDR1 MNHEY, CDR2 SMNVEV (reference sequence). CDR3 length: 14 amino acids. Between the trimmed V and J ends, which lost 4 bases and 4 bases, there was a span of 13 bases.

The chain recombines TRBV10-1 with TRBJ1-5; possibly TRBD1 for D (6 bases). Germline values: CDR1 WNHNN, CDR2 SYGVQD (reference sequence). The CDR3 length is 16 residues. Trimming took off 11 bases at V and 0 bases at J, with 20 bases between the two ends. CDR3 in DNA: TGCGCCGTCAAGCCCACAGGGTTGTATAGCAATCAGCCCCAGCATTTT. This encodes CAVKPTGLYSNQPQHF.

V and J are TRBV5-1 and TRBJ2-5, with D perhaps matching TRBD1 (6 bases). V shed 0 bases and J shed 5 bases, with 17 bases lying between them. Germline V gene lookup returns CDR1 SGHRS and CDR2 YFSETQ. CDR3 length: 16 amino acids. CDR3 sequence reads: CASSLAGVTGGETQYF. For the CDR3, the DNA is TGCGCCAGCAGCTTGGCCGGAGTGACAGGCGGGGAGACCCAGTACTTC. The full variable domain, its missing parts supplied by reference TRBV5-1 and TRBJ2-5, is KAGVTQTPRYLIKTRGQQVTLSCSPISGHRSVSWYQQTPGQGLQFLFEYFSETQRNKGNFPGRFSGRQFSNSRSEMNVSTLELGDSALYLCASSLAGVTGGETQYFGPGTRLLVL.

V and J are TRBV7-2 and TRBJ2-1, with D tentatively TRBD1 (5 bases). Germline values: CDR1 SGHTA, CDR2 FQGNSA. Trimming removed 5 bases from V and 2 bases from J, with 10 bases in between. The CDR3 is 14 residues long. CDR3 DNA: TGTGCCAGCAGCCCCGAGACAGCCTACAATGAGCAGTTCTTC. This gives the protein CASSPETAYNEQFF. The full variable domain, in which reference TRBV7-2 and TRBJ2-1 provide the parts outside the CDR3, is GAGVSQSPSNKVTEKGKDVELRCDPISGHTALYWYRQSLGQGLEFLIYFQGNSAPDKSGLPSDRFSAERTGGSVSTLTIQRTQQEDSAVYLCASSPETAYNEQFFGPGTRLTVL.

This rearrangement joins TRBV9 to TRBJ2-5; 14 bases map to TRBD2. CDR1 and CDR2 from the germline V gene are SGDLS and YYNGEE. The junction had 7 bases not matched to a gene; V was cut back by 4 bases and J by 5 bases. This CDR3 spans 16 amino acids. The CDR3 sequence is CASSPGLAGVLETQYF. The CDR3 bases are TGTGCCAGCAGCCCGGGACTAGCGGGGGTGCTGGAGACCCAGTACTTC.

The chain recombines TRBV14 with TRBJ2-5; weak D call: TRBD1 (6 bases). The CDR3 runs 13 residues. The V end lost 3 bases, the J end lost 5 bases, and 10 bases lay between the germline ends. In germline, CDR1 is SGHDN, CDR2 FVKESK. CDR3 DNA sequence: TGTGCCAGCAGCCAGGGGGCGTGGGAGACCCAGTACTTC. Protein product: CASSQGAWETQYF.

As to this clone: A junction end diverges from the germline sequence, so it may reflect a read error. The chain carries TRBV5-1 and TRBJ1-2; perhaps TRBD1 as D (6 bases). CDR3 size: 14 residues. CDR1 and CDR2 (germline): SGHRS, YFSETQ. CDR3 region: CASSFRDTNYGYPF. The CDR3 DNA follows: TGCGCCAGCAGCTTTAGGGACACTAACTATGGCTACCCCTTC.

In the case of this clone: Other DNA sequences of this sample code for an identical CDR3. The chain is built from TRBV5-1 and TRBJ2-2; 10 nucleotides line up with TRBD2. The CDR3 is made up of 16 amino acids. V trimming: 2 bases; J trimming: 3 bases; junction bases outside the gene matches: 4. Germline CDR1 reads SGHRS; CDR2 reads YFSETQ. The CDR3 nucleotides read TGCGCCAGCAGCTTAAGGACTAGCGGAGACACCGGGGAGCTGTTTTTT. Its translation: CASSLRTSGDTGELFF.

Details on this clone: The junction departs from germline at one end; a sequencing error may be responsible. The chain joins TRBV5-4 to TRBJ1-2, with 7 bases fitting TRBD1. From germline, CDR1 is SGHNT and CDR2 YYREEE (reference sequence). This CDR3 is built from 13 residues. The CDR3 nucleotides are TGTGCCAGCAGCTCGACAGGGATCTATGGCTACCCCTTC. Encoded protein: CASSSTGIYGYPF.

The chain combines TRBV6-6 with TRBJ2-3, with D maybe TRBD2 (6 bases). The CDR3 has 16 residues. CDR1 is MNHNY, CDR2 SVGAGI, per germline (reference sequence). V was pared by 6 bases and J by 3 bases, with 19 bases between. The CDR3 nucleotides read TGTGCCAGCAGGAAAACCGGCCTGGGGGGAACAGATACGCAGTATTTT. As protein: CASRKTGLGGTDTQYF.

This clone was seen a few times. V and J are TRBV5-1 and TRBJ2-3; D not resolved. From germline, CDR1 is SGHRS and CDR2 YFSETQ. This CDR3 is 13 amino acids long. Deletions cut 0 bases from V and 5 bases from J, with 7 bases between. The CDR3 reads CASSLGAGDTQYF. CDR3 coding DNA: TGCGCCAGCAGCTTGGGAGCAGGAGATACGCAGTATTTT. The full variable domain, completed using reference TRBV5-1 and TRBJ2-3, is KAGVTQTPRYLIKTRGQQVTLSCSPISGHRSVSWYQQTPGQGLQFLFEYFSETQRNKGNFPGRFSGRQFSNSRSEMNVSTLELGDSALYLCASSLGAGDTQYFGPGTRLTVL.

This clone was counted only a few times. The gene calls are TRBV5-1 and TRBJ1-1; 9 nucleotides line up with TRBD1. V gave up 0 bases and J gave up 4 bases; unmatched junction bases: 10. The CDR3 totals 17 residues. Germline CDR1 reads SGHRS; CDR2 reads YFSETQ. As DNA, the CDR3 is TGCGCCAGCAGCTTGGTCCGGGACAGGGAGGGGGCCACTGAAGCTTTCTTT. Protein: CASSLVRDREGATEAFF.

The J gene is TRBJ2-5, the V gene TRBV2; the match to TRBD2 covers 12 bases. The CDR3 is 17 residues long. The V segment lost 3 bases and the J segment 5 bases; nucleotides outside the gene matches: 10. Germline-derived CDR1 and CDR2 are SNHLY and FYNNEI. The CDR3 protein is CASSDASGGADKETQYF. The CDR3, as DNA: TGTGCCAGCAGTGACGCTAGCGGGGGGGCAGACAAGGAGACCCAGTACTTC.

The chain uses TRBV7-9 and TRBJ2-5, with 10 nucleotides matching TRBD2. V lost 5 bases to trimming and J lost 4 bases; unmatched junction nucleotides: 4. Germline assignment: CDR1 SEHNR and CDR2 FQNEAQ (reference sequence). The CDR3 extends over 14 amino acids. CDR3 residues: CASSPAGGRETQYF. Here the CDR3 DNA reads TGTGCCAGCAGCCCAGCGGGGGGGCGAGAGACCCAGTACTTC.

The chain joins TRBV4-1 to TRBJ2-1; TRBD2 agrees at 7 bases. The germline V gene encodes CDR1 MGHRA and CDR2 YSYEKL. Unmatched junction bases numbered 15, after V lost 4 bases and J lost 6 bases. The CDR3 is 17 amino acids. The chain's CDR3 is CASSLTPTSVDPNEQFF. Here the CDR3 DNA reads TGCGCCAGCAGCCTTACGCCTACTAGCGTGGACCCCAATGAGCAGTTCTTC.

This chain connects TRBV19 to TRBJ2-7; 14 bases map to TRBD2. The closer fit of TRBJ2-5 to the DNA end suggests the J call may be wrong. CDR3 size: 17 residues. In germline, CDR1 is LNHDA, CDR2 SQIVND (reference sequence). CDR3 protein: CASSRPGGLAGEETQYF. CDR3 nucleotides: TGTGCCAGTAGTAGGCCCGGGGGACTAGCGGGGGAAGAGACCCAGTACTTC.

In the case of this clone: The same CDR3 also results from other DNA sequences found in this sample. This rearrangement joins TRBV6-5 to TRBJ2-3; the match to TRBD2 covers 9 bases. The CDR3 has 15 residues. Germline assignment: CDR1 MNHEY and CDR2 SVGAGI. Trimming at V came to 0 bases and at J to 6 bases, leaving 4 bases not matched to a gene. The CDR3 here is CASSYSGLAGDTQYF. CDR3 DNA sequence: TGTGCCAGCAGTTACTCCGGGCTAGCGGGGGATACGCAGTATTTT.

V and J are TRBV12-5 and TRBJ2-1; 12 bases fit TRBD1. The J segment lost 10 bases and the V segment lost 6 bases, leaving 7 bases of the junction unmatched. Germline V gene sequence: CDR1 LGHNT, CDR2 FRNRAP. This CDR3 has 14 amino acids. In DNA, the CDR3 is TGTGCTAGTGGCCCGGGACAGGGGGCCGGAGAGCAGTTCTTC. Translation: CASGPGQGAGEQFF.

V gene TRBV12-1 combines with J gene TRBJ1-2; the table's D gene call, TRBD1, was not cross checked with the DNA. TRBV12-1 is tagged as a pseudogene. The CDR3 has 16 residues. The DNA for the CDR3 is TGTGCCAGCAGCCGGACCGAAGGGGACAGGGGAACCGGCTACACCTTC. The encoded protein is CASSRTEGDRGTGYTF.

With respect to this clone: Other DNA sequences in the same sample also yield this CDR3. The chain links TRBV19 to TRBJ1-3, with D hard to call. The CDR3 totals 14 residues. The germline gives CDR1 LNHDA, CDR2 SQIVND (reference sequence). V was pared by 3 bases and J by 2 bases, with 8 bases between. CDR3 sequence: CASSMAGTGNTIYF. In DNA form, the CDR3 reads TGTGCCAGTAGTATGGCCGGGACTGGAAACACCATATATTTT. The full variable domain, rest sourced from reference TRBV19 and TRBJ1-3, is DGGITQSPKYLFRKEGQNVTLSCEQNLNHDAMYWYRQDPGQGLRLIYYSQIVNDFQKGDIAEGYSVSREKKESFPLTVTSAQKNPTAFYLCASSMAGTGNTIYFGEGSWLTVV.